Listed below are T cell receptor beta chains from one sample, sequenced in a study of shared clonotypes between healthy human individuals. Using immunoSEQ multiplex PCR, the repertoire was profiled, and TCRdb retains in-frame clones only, with some absent. The table records some 2 million clones, roughly 95% of them present only once. Sequencing input: naive CD4+ T cells sorted from blood. Receptor source: a young man in good health. Both conserved end residues are part of each CDR3. Fields, in order: V gene, J gene, D gene, CDR3 length, CDR3 protein, CDR3 DNA. D genes are given only for firm matches.

TRBV7-7	TRBJ2-5	TRBD2	14	CARTALAGGETQYF	TGTGCTAGAACGGCTCTAGCGGGGGGTGAGACCCAGTACTTC
TRBV5-4	TRBJ2-3	TRBD2	16	CASSFGSGGPTDTQYF	TGTGCCAGCAGCTTTGGAAGCGGGGGGCCCACAGATACGCAGTATTTT
TRBV7-2	TRBJ2-5	TRBD2	13	CASSRGGQETQYF	TGTGCCAGCAGCCGGGGGGGACAAGAGACCCAGTACTTC
TRBV27	TRBJ1-6	-	18	CASKFTRGGSSYNSPLHF	TGTGCCAGCAAGTTTACCCGAGGAGGGAGCTCCTATAATTCACCCCTCCACTTT
TRBV18	TRBJ2-2	-	14	CASSSSPVRGELFF	TGTGCCAGCTCATCCTCGCCTGTTCGGGGGGAGCTGTTTTTT
TRBV2	TRBJ2-3	-	14	CASRTNGNADTQYF	TGTGCCAGCCGGACTAATGGGAACGCTGATACGCAGTATTTT
TRBV29-1	TRBJ1-3	-	14	CSATAGGSGNTIYF	TGCAGCGCGACCGCAGGAGGCTCTGGAAACACCATATATTTT
TRBV6-6	TRBJ1-2	-	15	CASGGPSPKTAGYTF	TGTGCCAGCGGGGGTCCGAGTCCCAAGACAGCTGGCTACACCTTC
TRBV28	TRBJ2-5	TRBD2	15	CASSLGLAEVETQYF	TGTGCCAGCAGTCTCGGGCTAGCGGAGGTAGAGACCCAGTACTTC
TRBV25-1	TRBJ1-2	-	16	CASSPPTQIANYGYTF	TGTGCCAGCAGTCCCCCAACTCAGATTGCTAACTATGGCTACACCTTC
TRBV18	TRBJ1-2	-	18	CASSPGGREAQLRYGYTF	TGTGCCAGCTCCCCTGGGGGGAGGGAGGCCCAACTTCGATATGGCTACACCTTC
TRBV10-3	TRBJ1-6	TRBD1	14	CAIRVGQGESPLHF	TGTGCCATCAGAGTCGGACAGGGTGAATCACCCCTCCACTTT
TRBV18	TRBJ2-7	-	12	CASSPREYEQYF	TGTGCCAGCTCACCTCGAGAATACGAGCAGTACTTC